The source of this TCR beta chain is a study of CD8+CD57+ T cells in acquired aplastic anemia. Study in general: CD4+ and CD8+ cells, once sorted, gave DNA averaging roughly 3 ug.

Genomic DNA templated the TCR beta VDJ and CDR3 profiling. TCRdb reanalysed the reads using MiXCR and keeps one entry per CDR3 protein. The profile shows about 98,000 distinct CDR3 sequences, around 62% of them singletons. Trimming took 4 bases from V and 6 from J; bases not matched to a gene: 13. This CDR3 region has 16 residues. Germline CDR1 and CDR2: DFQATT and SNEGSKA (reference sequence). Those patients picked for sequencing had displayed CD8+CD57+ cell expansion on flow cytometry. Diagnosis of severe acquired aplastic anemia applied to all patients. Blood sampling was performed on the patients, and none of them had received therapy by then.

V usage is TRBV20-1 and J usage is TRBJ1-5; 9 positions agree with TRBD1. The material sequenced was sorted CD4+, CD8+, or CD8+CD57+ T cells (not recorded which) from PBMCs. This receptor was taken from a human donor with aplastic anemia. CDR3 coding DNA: TGCAGTGCTAAAAAGACAGGGGGTGAGGTAGGTCAGCCCCAGCATTTT. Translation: CSAKKTGGEVGQPQHF.